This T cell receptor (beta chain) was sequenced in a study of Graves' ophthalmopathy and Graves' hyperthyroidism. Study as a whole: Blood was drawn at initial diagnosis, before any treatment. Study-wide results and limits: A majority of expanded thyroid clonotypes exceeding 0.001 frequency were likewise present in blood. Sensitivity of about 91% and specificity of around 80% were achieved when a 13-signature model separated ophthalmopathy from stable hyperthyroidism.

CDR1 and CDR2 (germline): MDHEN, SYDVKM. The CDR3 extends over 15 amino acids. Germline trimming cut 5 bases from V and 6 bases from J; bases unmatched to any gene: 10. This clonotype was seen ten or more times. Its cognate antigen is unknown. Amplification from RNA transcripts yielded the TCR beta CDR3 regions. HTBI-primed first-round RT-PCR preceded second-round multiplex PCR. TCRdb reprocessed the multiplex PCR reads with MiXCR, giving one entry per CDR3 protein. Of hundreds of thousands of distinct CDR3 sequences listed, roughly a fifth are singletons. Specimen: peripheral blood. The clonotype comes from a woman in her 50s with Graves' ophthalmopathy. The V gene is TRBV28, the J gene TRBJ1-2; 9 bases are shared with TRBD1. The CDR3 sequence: CASSPPGQGVDGYTF. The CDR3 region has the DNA TGTGCCAGCAGTCCCCCGGGACAGGGTGTGGATGGCTACACCTTC.